This TCR beta chain was observed in a study of OX40 agonist ivuxolimab in advanced cancers. Across the study: Cohort: 80% to 85% men, mean age approximately 66, aged roughly 23 to 90. Broader study findings: At 0.1 to 3.0 mg/kg and by week 6, clonal expansion occurred in CD4+ and CD8+ blood T cells. The study found that CD8+ T cells averaged more expanded clones than CD4+.

The CDR3 length is 11 residues. Germline assignment: CDR1 DFQATT and CDR2 SNEGSKA (reference sequence). V was clipped by 6 bases and J by 5 bases; unmatched bases: 3. Some clones are missing from TCRdb's copy, which holds only in-frame ones; the method was immunoSEQ multiplex PCR. The table lists roughly 16,000 clones, 86% of them singletons. This clone was observed a few times. The antigen is undetermined. Blood sampling was done at baseline, cycle 4 day 1, and cycle 7 day 1. Source: CD4+ or CD8+ T cells sorted from blood, taken in a trial of the OX40 agonist ivuxolimab. The V and J genes are TRBV20-1 and TRBJ2-5, with 7 bases matching TRBD2. This TCR came from an adult with an advanced solid tumor such as melanoma, head and neck, liver or kidney cancer. The CDR3 loop reads CSAWREETQYF. The CDR3 nucleotides read TGCAGTGCCTGGCGGGAGGAGACCCAGTACTTC.